This T cell receptor beta chain was retrieved from a study of T cells in tumors after PD-1 blockade. This clone was observed a single time. Genomic DNA template from tumor biopsies or peripheral blood, roughly 616 ng to 6,004 ng input. Method: immunoSEQ multiplex PCR; TCRdb's copy keeps in-frame clones and lacks some. The table has fewer than 5,000 clones, around 70% seen once. This CDR3 is built from 19 residues. The specimen was tumor tissue, collected before anti-PD-1 treatment. This sequence joins TRBV1 and TRBJ2-3; TRBD2, the table's D call, was not compared with the DNA. TRBV1 is a pseudogene segment. The sequence came from a human donor with cutaneous squamous cell carcinoma. Here the CDR3 reads CTSSQDLRSSGGNTDTQYF. As DNA, the CDR3 is TGCACCAGCAGCCAAGATTTACGCTCTAGCGGGGGGAACACAGATACGCAGTATTTT.